Presented here are 15 T cell receptor beta chains from one specimen sequenced in a study of post-analysis software for immune sequencing data. Points from the study as a whole: Among a few TRBV segments more frequent in patients than controls were TRBV5-6, TRBV5-1 and TRBV20-1.

These TCRs' antigens remain unknown. Researchers reported that TCR beta cDNA libraries carried unique molecular identifiers. Each CDR3 protein gets one entry after TCRdb re-called the PCR reads with MiXCR. The sample contains 450,000 to 650,000 distinct CDR3 sequences, 40% to 50% of which appear only once. The material sequenced was blood. The receptors here all came from a girl aged 10 to 17 with multiple sclerosis.

The rearrangement uses TRBV10-2 and TRBJ2-5; D gene ambiguous. Germline CDR1 WSHSY, CDR2 SAAADI. This CDR3 contains 16 residues. Between the trimmed V and J ends, which lost 1 base and 5 bases, there was a span of 17 bases. The CDR3 here is CASSELFLGSDETQYF. The CDR3, as DNA: TGCGCCAGCAGTGAGTTATTTCTGGGCAGCGATGAGACCCAGTACTTC.

This clonotype has more than one count but fewer than ten. This rearrangement joins TRBV2 to TRBJ2-6, with D unresolved. This CDR3 has 16 residues. Germline lookup yields CDR1 SNHLY and CDR2 FYNNEI. V was cut by 1 base and J by 2 bases, with 9 bases left in between. The CDR3 DNA reads TGTGCCAGCAGTGAAGAGGGTAGGGCTGGGGCCAACGTCCTGACTTTC. It encodes CASSEEGRAGANVLTF.

The genes are TRBV29-1 and TRBJ1-4, with a tentative D call TRBD1 (6 bases). Germline V gene data show CDR1 as SQVTM and CDR2 as ANQGSEA. The CDR3 totals 16 residues. V was shortened by 6 bases and J by 0 bases, with 17 bases between the two germline ends. In DNA, the CDR3 is TGCAGCGTCCTGACAGCGGGGGCTGCAACTAATGAAAAACTGTTTTTT. It translates to CSVLTAGAATNEKLFF.

This chain links TRBV12-3 or TRBV12-4 with TRBJ1-2; D not certain. The CDR3 has 13 residues. Trimming pared 2 bases from V and 8 bases from J, leaving 12 bases between. CDR3 region: CASSLLAGGGYTF. The DNA for the CDR3 is TGTGCCAGCAGTTTATTGGCAGGAGGCGGCTACACCTTC.

This clonotype came up a few times. The chain joins TRBV4-2 to TRBJ2-3; 8 positions agree with TRBD1. Germline V CDR1 and CDR2: LGHNA, YNFKEQ. The CDR3 length is 15 residues. The V and J ends lost 4 bases and 1 base, in that order; junction bases with no gene match: 4. DNA of the CDR3: TGTGCCAGCAGCCGGACAGGGTGGCGCACAGATACGCAGTATTTT. The encoded protein is CASSRTGWRTDTQYF.

The J gene is TRBJ2-1, the V gene TRBV29-1; 8 positions match TRBD1. With 6 bases clipped from V and 4 bases from J, the junction kept 8 bases outside the gene matches. The CDR3 covers 14 residues. Germline CDR1 SQVTM, CDR2 ANQGSEA. DNA of the CDR3: TGCAGCGTCGCCGGGACAGGCCCTTACAATGAGCAGTTCTTC. It encodes CSVAGTGPYNEQFF.

This clonotype was observed a few times. The CDR3: CASSFAGSYNEQFF. CDR3 coding DNA: TGTGCCAGCAGCTTTGCGGGGTCCTACAATGAGCAGTTCTTC. V is TRBV5-5 and J is TRBJ2-1; D perhaps matches TRBD2 (6 bases). This CDR3 is built from 14 residues. Germline V gene lookup returns CDR1 SGHKS and CDR2 YYEKEE (reference sequence). V was pared by 2 bases and J by 1 base, with 7 bases between. Full variable domain (outside the CDR3, taken from reference TRBV5-5 and TRBJ2-1): DAGVTQSPTHLIKTRGQQVTLRCSPISGHKSVSWYQQVLGQGPQFIFQYYEKEERGRGNFPDRFSARQFPNYSSELNVNALLLGDSALYLCASSFAGSYNEQFFGPGTRLTVL.

In regard to this clonotype: The junction shows a germline mismatch at one end, possibly a read error. This chain joins TRBV10-3 and TRBJ2-3; TRBD2 matches at 14 bases. The germline gives CDR1 ENHRY, CDR2 SYGVKD. CDR3 length: 19 amino acids. CDR3 nucleotide sequence: TGTGCCATCAGTGCCCTGGGGACTAGCGGGAGTACTAGCACGGATACGCAGTATTTT. Encoded protein: CAISALGTSGSTSTDTQYF.

This clonotype was found a few times. The gene calls are TRBV29-1 and TRBJ2-1; D uncertain. The CDR3 length is 13 residues. Germline CDR1 and CDR2: SQVTM and ANQGSEA. The ends were cut back, 7 bases at V and 3 bases at J, with 13 bases in the middle. The CDR3 reads CSARVTLYNEQFF. The CDR3 region has the DNA TGCAGCGCGAGAGTTACCCTCTACAATGAGCAGTTCTTC.

The gene calls are TRBV7-3 and TRBJ1-5; 10 bases line up with TRBD1. This CDR3 has 16 residues. V trimming: 1 base; J trimming: 1 base; junction bases outside the gene matches: 1. Looked up from germline, CDR1 is SGHTA and CDR2 is FQGTGA. The CDR3 protein is CASSLMGQGSNQPQHF. The CDR3, as DNA: TGTGCCAGCAGCTTAATGGGACAGGGGAGCAATCAGCCCCAGCATTTT.

The chain has TRBV20-1 and TRBJ2-1; maybe TRBD1 (6 bases). CDR1 DFQATT and CDR2 SNEGSKA come from the germline V gene (reference sequence). V lost 1 base, J lost 1 base, and 17 bases lay in between. The length of the CDR3 is 17 residues. The DNA for the CDR3 is TGCAGTGCTAGAGCCCTGCGGACCACAGGGTCCTACAATGAGCAGTTCTTC. Its translation: CSARALRTTGSYNEQFF.

The CDR3 DNA reads as TGCGCCAGCAGCTTGGAGGTCCTAGCGGGGGAGCAGTTCTTC. It yields the protein CASSLEVLAGEQFF. The V gene is TRBV5-1, the J gene TRBJ2-1; 9 bases match TRBD2. From germline, CDR1 is SGHRS and CDR2 YFSETQ. The CDR3 has 14 amino acids. V was clipped by 0 bases and J by 10 bases; unmatched bases: 5.

The chain recombines TRBV12-3 or TRBV12-4 with TRBJ1-2; TRBD1 is a possible D gene (6 bases). This CDR3 spans 15 amino acids. Trimming cost V 3 bases and J 4 bases, with 15 bases left between them. CDR3 in DNA: TGTGCCAGCAGTTTGTCCAGGGGCCTTCTCTATGGCTACACCTTC. Residues: CASSLSRGLLYGYTF.

The chain carries TRBV6-1 and TRBJ2-1; 10 bases map to TRBD1. CDR3 length: 14 amino acids. V dropped 7 bases and J dropped 3; count of bases not matched to a gene: 3. Germline V lookup: CDR1 MNHNS, CDR2 SASEGT. CDR3 protein: CASIRDRGYNEQFF. As DNA, the CDR3 is TGTGCCAGCATACGGGACAGGGGCTACAATGAGCAGTTCTTC.

This clonotype showed up just a few times. The chain's CDR3 is CATTQGASYEQYF. The CDR3 DNA sequence: TGTGCCACGACACAGGGGGCAAGCTACGAGCAGTACTTC. The J gene is TRBJ2-7, the V gene TRBV6-5, with 9 bases identical to TRBD1. Unmatched junction bases numbered 7, after V lost 10 bases and J lost 3 bases. Per the germline V gene, CDR1 is MNHEY and CDR2 is SVGAGI. The CDR3 is 13 amino acids.